This T cell receptor beta chain was retrieved from a study of shared clonotypes between healthy human individuals. Trimming cost V 5 bases and J 3 bases, with 8 bases left between them. Per germline, CDR1 MNHNY and CDR2 SVGAGI (reference sequence). The CDR3 loop spans 12 amino acids. The sorted-subset replicate PCRs were given around 200 ng DNA, which is about 30,000 T cell genomes. Only in-frame clones appear in the TCRdb table, and some are missing; sequencing was by immunoSEQ multiplex PCR. The sample includes 150,000 to 200,000 clones, 80% to 95% of them seen just once. The sequencing input was naive CD4+ T cells sorted from blood. Subset meaning: CD45RA+ positively selected. The V gene is TRBV6-6, the J gene TRBJ2-7; the D gene is possibly TRBD2 (5 bases). The source of this sequence is a woman aged 25 to 39 in good health. CDR3 sequence reads: CASSNGNYEQYF. CDR3 DNA: TGTGCCAGCAGTAACGGGAACTACGAGCAGTACTTC.